Presented here are 18 T cell receptor beta chains from one specimen sequenced in a study of OX40 agonist ivuxolimab in advanced cancers. Sequencing was performed with immunoSEQ multiplex PCR; in TCRdb, only in-frame clones are kept and a portion is missing. The repertoire holds 90,000 to 100,000 clones, with 80% to 90% as singletons. Sequencing used CD4+ or CD8+ T cells sorted from blood, obtained in a trial of the OX40 agonist ivuxolimab. These receptors were collected from an adult with an advanced solid tumor such as melanoma, head and neck, liver or kidney cancer.

The V and J genes are TRBV7-3 and TRBJ2-5; D ambiguous. Germline CDR1 is SGHTA and CDR2 is FQGTGA. CDR3 length: 13 residues. V was pared by 1 base and J by 5 bases, with 8 bases between. The CDR3 reads CASSLMFGETQYF. CDR3 DNA sequence: TGTGCCAGCAGCTTAATGTTTGGGGAGACCCAGTACTTC.

This clone came up a few times. This chain joins TRBV7-9 and TRBJ2-5, with TRBD2 matching 8 bases. Trimming at V came to 1 base and at J to 2 bases, leaving 3 bases not matched to a gene. The CDR3 is made up of 15 amino acids. CDR1 and CDR2 from the germline V gene are SEHNR and FQNEAQ (reference sequence). The DNA of the CDR3 is TGTGCCAGCAGCTTAGGGGCTAGCGGGCAAGAGACCCAGTACTTC. This translates into CASSLGASGQETQYF.

The chain employs TRBV6-5 and TRBJ2-5, with TRBD2 matching 12 bases. Germline V gene lookup returns CDR1 MNHEY and CDR2 SVGAGI. The J segment lost 5 bases and the V segment lost 0 bases, leaving 4 bases of the junction unmatched. This CDR3 is built from 16 residues. The CDR3 protein is CASSYSGTSGSETQYF. The CDR3 region has the DNA TGTGCCAGCAGTTACTCCGGGACTAGCGGGTCGGAGACCCAGTACTTC.

This chain uses TRBV7-2 with TRBJ2-7, with D tentatively TRBD2 (7 bases). Germline CDR1 reads SGHTA; CDR2 reads FQGNSA. V dropped 5 bases and J dropped 2 bases, with 13 bases sitting between them. CDR3 size: 14 residues. Here the CDR3 DNA reads TGTGCCAGCAGCCAAGGGGGGGGAACCTACGAGCAGTACTTC. This codes for CASSQGGGTYEQYF.

As DNA, the CDR3 is TGTGCCAGCACAGACTCCGGGACGCCTGGAAACACCATATATTTT. It is translated as CASTDSGTPGNTIYF. The V and J genes are TRBV28 and TRBJ1-3; D possibly corresponds to TRBD1 (5 bases). The CDR3 consists of 15 residues. Between the trimmed V and J ends, which lost 7 bases and 2 bases, there was a span of 15 bases. CDR1 is MDHEN, CDR2 SYDVKM, per germline.

V usage is TRBV5-3 and J usage is TRBJ2-7; weak D call: TRBD2 (6 bases). TRBV5-3 counts as an open reading frame of uncertain function. V dropped 4 bases and J dropped 4 bases, with 18 bases sitting between them. The CDR3 spans 15 residues. The CDR3 is CARSKGLPSSYEQYV. In DNA form, the CDR3 reads TGTGCCAGAAGCAAGGGACTTCCTTCCTCTTACGAGCAGTACGTC.

The J gene is TRBJ2-1, the V gene TRBV19; 7 nucleotides agree with TRBD2. The V gene's germline CDR1 is LNHDA and CDR2 SQIVND (reference sequence). V lost 1 base and J lost 0; bases outside the gene matches: 3. CDR3 length: 16 amino acids. CDR3 nucleotide sequence: TGTGCCAGTAGTATAGGGGGAGGGATCTCCTACAATGAGCAGTTCTTC. This codes for CASSIGGGISYNEQFF.

Points on this clone: Other DNA sequences of this sample code for an identical CDR3. The chain joins TRBV11-2 to TRBJ1-5; D is unresolved. The CDR3 runs 14 residues. Germline CDR1 is SGHAT and CDR2 is FQNNGV. Trimming took 3 bases from V and 1 from J, leaving 7 bases between them. The DNA for the CDR3 is TGTGCCAGCAGCTTGGAAGGGAGCAATCAGCCCCAGCATTTT. It is translated as CASSLEGSNQPQHF. The full variable domain, rest sourced from reference TRBV11-2 and TRBJ1-5, is EAGVAQSPRYKIIEKRQSVAFWCNPISGHATLYWYQQILGQGPKLLIQFQNNGVVDDSQLPKDRFSAERLKGVDSTLKIQPAKLEDSAVYLCASSLEGSNQPQHFGDGTRLSIL.

The chain is built from TRBV5-5 and TRBJ1-3; no reliable D call. Germline V gene data show CDR1 as SGHKS and CDR2 as YYEKEE (reference sequence). V was trimmed by 1 base and J by 2 bases, leaving 13 bases between them. The CDR3 spans 16 residues. CDR3 DNA sequence: TGTGCCAGCAGCTTGACCTTAACGGGAGCTGGAAACACCATATATTTT. The encoded protein is CASSLTLTGAGNTIYF.

The chain combines TRBV5-4 with TRBJ2-7, with 13 bases fitting TRBD2. V lost 4 bases to trimming and J lost 12 bases; unmatched junction nucleotides: 10. CDR1 and CDR2 from the germline V gene are SGHNT and YYREEE (reference sequence). The CDR3 has 14 residues. The DNA for the CDR3 is TGTGCCAGCAGCCAGGGGACTAGCGGGGCCGTGAGGTACGTC. It encodes CASSQGTSGAVRYV.

The J gene is TRBJ2-1, the V gene TRBV7-8; no definite D call. V lost 2 bases to trimming and J lost 0 bases, with 8 bases between them. This CDR3 region has 15 residues. Germline V gene lookup returns CDR1 SGHVS and CDR2 FQNEAQ. CDR3 residues: CASSLSYSSYNEQFF. In nucleotides, the CDR3 is TGTGCCAGCAGCTTATCTTATAGCTCCTACAATGAGCAGTTCTTC.

About this clone: The junction differs from germline at one of its ends, possibly a read error. The chain links TRBV19 to TRBJ1-4; perhaps TRBD1 as D (5 bases). The CDR3 extends over 14 amino acids. Germline CDR1 and CDR2: LNHDA and SQIVND (reference sequence). The CDR3, as DNA: TGTGCCGGTACAACGCCAAGGGGTAATGAAAAACTGCTTTTT. Translated: CAGTTPRGNEKLLF.

The CDR3: CASSYKRSSYEQYF. The CDR3 DNA follows: TGTGCCAGCAGTTACAAGCGGAGCTCCTACGAGCAGTACTTC. The rearrangement joins TRBV27 to TRBJ2-7; a possible D gene is TRBD2 (5 bases). The ends were cut back, 4 bases at V and 0 bases at J, with 10 bases in the middle. The CDR3 length is 14 residues. Germline values: CDR1 MNHEY, CDR2 SMNVEV (reference sequence).

Comments on this clone: The same CDR3 arises from other DNA sequences in this sample as well. The chain has TRBV9 and TRBJ2-5; D perhaps matches TRBD2 (6 bases). The CDR3 covers 13 residues. The ends were cut back, 0 bases at V and 5 bases at J, with 8 bases in the middle. Germline CDR1 and CDR2: SGDLS and YYNGEE. CDR3: CASSVAGGETQYF. The CDR3 nucleotides are TGTGCCAGCAGCGTAGCTGGGGGGGAGACCCAGTACTTC.

The CDR3 reads CASRGTTWNKNIQYF. CDR3 nucleotides: TGTGCCAGCCGGGGGACTACCTGGAACAAAAACATTCAGTACTTC. This sequence joins TRBV6-1 and TRBJ2-4; 7 bases fit TRBD2. V was pared by 8 bases and J by 3 bases, with 10 bases of the junction left unmatched. The germline CDR1 and CDR2 sequences are MNHNS and SASEGT. The CDR3 extends over 15 amino acids.

This clone appeared once. The rearrangement joins TRBV29-1 to TRBJ1-2; 7 bases are shared with TRBD1. CDR3 length equals 12 residues. Germline loops: CDR1 SQVTM, CDR2 ANQGSEA. V lost 2 bases and J lost 4; bases outside the gene matches: 1. The CDR3 bases are TGCAGCGTTGAAAGGACAGGCTATGGCTACACCTTC. This gives the protein CSVERTGYGYTF.

CDR3 region: CASISRTGNSYEQYV. CDR3 DNA sequence: TGTGCCAGCATTTCTAGGACGGGTAACTCCTACGAGCAGTACGTC. This chain connects TRBV6-1 to TRBJ2-7, with D unresolved. The V gene lost 7 bases and the J gene lost 0 bases, with 16 bases spanning the gap. This CDR3 is 15 amino acids long. CDR1 and CDR2 (germline): MNHNS, SASEGT.

DNA for the CDR3: TGTGCCGCGCGAAGGACAGGGGATAATCAGCCCCAGCATTTT. Translation gives CAARRTGDNQPQHF. This rearrangement joins TRBV6-1 to TRBJ1-5, with 9 positions matching TRBD1. Trimming removed 11 bases from V and 4 bases from J; junction bases left unmatched: 9. CDR1 is MNHNS, CDR2 SASEGT, per germline. The CDR3 runs 14 residues.